The 18 T cell receptor beta chains given below trace back to one sample, sequenced in a study of blood T cells in healthy people across ages. A sample-barcoded 5' primer and a J-beta primer mix were used in a second PCR of roughly 7 to 11 cycles. TCRdb re-called the 5' RACE reads through MiXCR, storing one row per CDR3 protein. The sample contains 1.6 million or so distinct CDR3 sequences, roughly 32% of which appear only once. Sample: blood. These receptors originate from a woman aged 25 to 39 in good health.

The chain joins TRBV9 to TRBJ2-1; TRBD2 is a possible D gene (5 bases). This CDR3 has 12 residues. The V gene's germline CDR1 is SGDLS and CDR2 YYNGEE. Trimming shortened V by 6 bases and J by 10 bases, and 14 bases separated the two germline ends. For the CDR3, the DNA is TGTGCCAGCACCGGGGAGACTCAGGAGCAGTTCTTC. Its translation is CASTGETQEQFF. The full variable domain, its missing parts supplied by reference TRBV9 and TRBJ2-1, is DSGVTQTPKHLITATGQRVTLRCSPRSGDLSVYWYQQSLDQGLQFLIQYYNGEERAKGNILERFSAQQFPDLHSELNLSSLELGDSALYFCASTGETQEQFFGPGTRLTVL.

The chain employs TRBV5-4 and TRBJ2-5, with TRBD1 matching over 10 bases. The length of the CDR3 is 14 residues. Germline-derived CDR1 and CDR2 are SGHNT and YYREEE (reference sequence). V lost 4 bases, J lost 2 bases, and 2 bases stayed unmatched. Here the CDR3 reads CASSKGQGQETQYF. Written as DNA, the CDR3 is TGTGCCAGCAGCAAGGGACAGGGGCAAGAGACCCAGTACTTC.

This clonotype was counted at least ten times. This sequence joins TRBV5-1 and TRBJ2-5; no firm D call. The germline V and J ends were trimmed by 2 bases and 1 base, with 12 bases remaining between them. The CDR3 loop spans 15 amino acids. In germline, CDR1 is SGHRS, CDR2 YFSETQ. The CDR3 bases are TGCGCCAGCAGCTTTCACTCGCCAACCCAAGAGACCCAGTACTTC. This codes for CASSFHSPTQETQYF.

The chain couples TRBV27 to TRBJ2-5; no clear D. V was cut by 5 bases and J by 5 bases, with 24 bases left in between. CDR3 length: 17 residues. Germline loops: CDR1 MNHEY, CDR2 SMNVEV (reference sequence). This chain's CDR3 is CASSEQTALRPPETQYF. CDR3 nucleotide sequence: TGTGCCAGCAGTGAGCAGACCGCCTTAAGGCCTCCGGAGACCCAGTACTTC.

J is TRBJ2-7 and V is TRBV4-1, with unresolved D. The CDR3 extends over 13 amino acids. Trimming took 4 bases from V and 5 from J, leaving 12 bases between them. Germline V lookup: CDR1 MGHRA, CDR2 YSYEKL. CDR3 amino acids: CASSPRWENEQYF. The CDR3 DNA is TGCGCCAGCAGCCCACGGTGGGAAAACGAGCAGTACTTC.

The V gene is TRBV3-1, the J gene TRBJ2-3; D ambiguous. V was clipped by 0 bases and J by 6 bases, with 13 bases between them. This CDR3 comprises 15 residues. Germline CDR1 and CDR2: LGHDT and YNNKEL (reference sequence). The CDR3, as DNA: TGTGCCAGCAGCCAAGACCCAACTGGCCGGGATACGCAGTATTTT. It is translated as CASSQDPTGRDTQYF.

This clonotype was detected many times. The chain has TRBV29-1 and TRBJ2-6, with a tentative D call TRBD1 (5 bases). Looked up from germline, CDR1 is SQVTM and CDR2 is ANQGSEA. The CDR3 spans 12 residues. V was shortened by 6 bases and J by 6 bases, with 9 bases between the two germline ends. The CDR3 DNA follows: TGCAGCGTACCGACAGCGGCCAACGTCCTGACTTTC. Residues: CSVPTAANVLTF.

In this sample, this clonotype turned up a few times. This rearrangement joins TRBV7-9 to TRBJ1-2, with 9 positions matching TRBD1. From germline, CDR1 is SEHNR and CDR2 FQNEAQ (reference sequence). CDR3 size: 18 residues. J was trimmed by 2 bases and V by 4 bases; bases with no gene match: 14. The chain's CDR3 is CASSSASTTGGRNYGYTF. As DNA, the CDR3 is TGTGCCAGCAGCTCAGCGAGCACCACAGGGGGCCGGAACTATGGCTACACCTTC. The full variable domain, rest sourced from reference TRBV7-9 and TRBJ1-2, is DTGVSQNPRHKITKRGQNVTFRCDPISEHNRLYWYRQTLGQGPEFLTYFQNEAQLEKSRLLSDRFSAERPKGSFSTLEIQRTEQGDSAMYLCASSSASTTGGRNYGYTFGSGTRLTVV.

This chain joins TRBV11-2 and TRBJ2-1; TRBD2 agrees at 10 bases. The CDR3 has 16 amino acids. The V segment lost 4 bases and the J segment 9 bases; nucleotides outside the gene matches: 12. Germline V gene data show CDR1 as SGHAT and CDR2 as FQNNGV. CDR3 DNA: TGTGCCAGCAGCTCCTACCGAGCGGGAGGGGTCGGTGAGCAGTTCTTC. It encodes CASSSYRAGGVGEQFF.

There are a few counts of this clonotype. V and J are TRBV29-1 and TRBJ1-1; 8 bases map to TRBD1. The CDR3 has 13 amino acids. After removal of 5 bases from V and 7 bases from J, the junction contained 9 bases not matched to a gene. CDR1 and CDR2 (germline): SQVTM, ANQGSEA. CDR3 coding DNA: TGCAGCGTTCGGACAGGGCCCGCCATTGAAGCTTTCTTT. It yields the protein CSVRTGPAIEAFF.

The gene calls are TRBV27 and TRBJ2-7; 8 bases fit TRBD1. The CDR3 spans 12 residues. The germline CDR1 and CDR2 sequences are MNHEY and SMNVEV (reference sequence). The V gene end was trimmed by 6 bases and the J gene end by 6 bases; junction bases not matched to a gene: 4. The CDR3 DNA reads as TGTGCCAGCAGGGGACAGGATGGCGAGCAGTACTTC. This encodes CASRGQDGEQYF.

The count of this clonotype is one. The chain is built from TRBV20-1 and TRBJ2-1; TRBD2 aligns across 10 bases. The ends lost 0 bases at V and 5 bases at J; junction bases unmatched: 10. Germline V CDR1 and CDR2: DFQATT, SNEGSKA (reference sequence). The CDR3 extends over 17 amino acids. This chain's CDR3 is CSARDGASGRGDNEQFF. The CDR3 DNA is TGCAGTGCTAGAGATGGGGCTAGCGGGAGAGGGGACAATGAGCAGTTCTTC.

The CDR3 spells CASSFPGGRRGSSGANVLTF. DNA of the CDR3: TGTGCCAGCAGTTTCCCCGGGGGGCGTCGGGGGTCCTCTGGGGCCAACGTCCTGACTTTC. The rearrangement joins TRBV28 to TRBJ2-6; TRBD2 is a possible D gene (7 bases). Trimming cost V 3 bases and J 0 bases, with 21 bases left between them. CDR1 and CDR2 from the germline V gene are MDHEN and SYDVKM. The CDR3 sequence is 20 residues long.

This clonotype was counted a few times. The chain recombines TRBV6-6 with TRBJ1-2, with D hard to call. The CDR3 consists of 14 residues. The V gene lost 0 bases and the J gene lost 2 bases, with 7 bases spanning the gap. Germline CDR1 MNHNY, CDR2 SVGAGI (reference sequence). The CDR3 region has the DNA TGTGCCAGCAGTTACTCGAGGACCAACTATGGCTACACCTTC. Its translation is CASSYSRTNYGYTF.

The rearrangement uses TRBV7-9 and TRBJ2-7, with 7 bases that match TRBD1. V lost 5 bases to trimming and J lost 1 base; unmatched junction nucleotides: 8. Germline CDR1 and CDR2: SEHNR and FQNEAQ (reference sequence). CDR3 length: 15 amino acids. DNA for the CDR3: TGTGCCAGCAGCATCCAGACAGGGAAGTCCTACGAGCAGTACTTC. Amino acid sequence: CASSIQTGKSYEQYF.

The chain employs TRBV6-5 and TRBJ1-2; 7 nucleotides line up with TRBD1. The CDR3 runs to 15 residues. Germline V gene data show CDR1 as MNHEY and CDR2 as SVGAGI. The V gene end was trimmed by 0 bases and the J gene end by 4 bases; junction bases not matched to a gene: 5. The CDR3 DNA is TGTGCCAGCAGTTACTCGAACAGGGGTGTCTATGGCTACACCTTC. As protein: CASSYSNRGVYGYTF.

The chain couples TRBV10-3 to TRBJ2-7; 12 nucleotides align to TRBD2. The CDR3 length is 17 residues. The germline CDR1 and CDR2 sequences are ENHRY and SYGVKD. V dropped 2 bases and J dropped 2; count of bases not matched to a gene: 7. The CDR3 sequence is CAISEASGGAYTYEQYF. In nucleotides, the CDR3 is TGTGCCATCAGTGAGGCTAGCGGGGGGGCCTACACCTACGAGCAGTACTTC.

This CDR3 is CASSHPPTSGRYWNSTGELFF. CDR3 sequence (DNA): TGTGCCAGCAGCCATCCTCCCACTAGCGGGAGGTATTGGAATTCCACCGGGGAGCTGTTTTTT. The V and J genes are TRBV11-3 and TRBJ2-2; 12 nucleotides match TRBD2. In germline, CDR1 is SGHNT, CDR2 YENEEA. This CDR3 has 21 amino acids. With 5 bases clipped from V and 4 bases from J, the junction kept 20 bases outside the gene matches.